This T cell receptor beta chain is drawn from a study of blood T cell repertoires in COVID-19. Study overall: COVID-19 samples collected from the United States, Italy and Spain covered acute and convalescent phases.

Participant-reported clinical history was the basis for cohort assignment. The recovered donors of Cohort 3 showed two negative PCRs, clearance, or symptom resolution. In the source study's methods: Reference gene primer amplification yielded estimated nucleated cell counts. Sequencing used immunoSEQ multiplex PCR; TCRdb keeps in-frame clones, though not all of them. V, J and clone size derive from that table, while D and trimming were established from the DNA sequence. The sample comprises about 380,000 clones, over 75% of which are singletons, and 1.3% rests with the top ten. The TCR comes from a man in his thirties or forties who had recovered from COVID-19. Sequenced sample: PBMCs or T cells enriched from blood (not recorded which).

The CDR3 region has the DNA TGTGCCAGTAGGCCGCCTGGGGGGTTTACTCAGCCCCAGCATTTT. Translating gives CASRPPGGFTQPQHF. V is TRBV19 and J is TRBJ1-5; TRBD1 might be the D (5 bases). V was clipped by 6 bases and J by 6 bases, with 18 bases between them. The CDR3 covers 15 residues. CDR1 and CDR2 from the germline V gene are LNHDA and SQIVND (reference sequence).